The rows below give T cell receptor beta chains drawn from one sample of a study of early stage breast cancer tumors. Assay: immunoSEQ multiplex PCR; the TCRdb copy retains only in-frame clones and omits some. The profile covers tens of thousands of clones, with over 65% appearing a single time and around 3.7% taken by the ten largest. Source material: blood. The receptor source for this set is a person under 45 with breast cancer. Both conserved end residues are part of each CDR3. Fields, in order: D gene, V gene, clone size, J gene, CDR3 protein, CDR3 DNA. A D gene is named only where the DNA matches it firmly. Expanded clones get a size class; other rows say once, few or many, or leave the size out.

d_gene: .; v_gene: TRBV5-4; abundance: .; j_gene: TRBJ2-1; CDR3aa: CASSRRDHYNEQFF; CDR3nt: TGTGCCAGCAGTCGCCGGGACCACTACAATGAGCAGTTCTTC
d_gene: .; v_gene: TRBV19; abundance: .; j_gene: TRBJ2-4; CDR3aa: CATAVGAKNIQYF; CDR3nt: TGTGCCACCGCCGTCGGTGCCAAAAACATTCAGTACTTC
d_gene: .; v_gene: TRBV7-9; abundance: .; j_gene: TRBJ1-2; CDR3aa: CASSLSGGGYTF; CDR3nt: TGTGCCAGCAGCTTATCGGGGGGCGGCTACACCTTC
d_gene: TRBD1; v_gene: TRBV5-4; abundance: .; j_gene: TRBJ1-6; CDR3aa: CASSWDRNNSPLHF; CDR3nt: TGTGCCAGCAGCTGGGACAGGAATAATTCACCCCTCCACTTT
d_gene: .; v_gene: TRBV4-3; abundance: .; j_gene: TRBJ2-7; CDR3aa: CASSHGGRQYF; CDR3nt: TGCGCCAGCAGCCACGGGGGCCGGCAGTACTTC
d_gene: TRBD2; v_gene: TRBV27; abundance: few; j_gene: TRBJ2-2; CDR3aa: CASSGGGLAGFTGELFF; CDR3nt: TGTGCCAGCAGTGGGGGGGGACTAGCGGGATTCACCGGGGAGCTGTTTTTT
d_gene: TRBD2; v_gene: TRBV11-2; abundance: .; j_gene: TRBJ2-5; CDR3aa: CASSLGSGGETQYF; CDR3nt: TGTGCCAGCAGCTTAGGGTCGGGAGGTGAGACCCAGTACTTC
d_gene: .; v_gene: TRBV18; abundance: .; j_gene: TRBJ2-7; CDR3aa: CASSPQAGLTYEQYF; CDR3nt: TGTGCCAGCTCACCACAGGCAGGGTTAACCTACGAGCAGTACTTC
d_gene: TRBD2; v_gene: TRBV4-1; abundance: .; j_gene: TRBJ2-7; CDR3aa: CASSQGLAGGPYEQYF; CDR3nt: TGCGCCAGCAGCCAAGGGCTAGCGGGAGGTCCCTACGAGCAGTACTTC
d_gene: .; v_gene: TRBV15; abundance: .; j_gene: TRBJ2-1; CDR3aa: CATSRDGEGQFF; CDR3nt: TGTGCCACCAGCAGAGATGGAGAGGGGCAGTTCTTC
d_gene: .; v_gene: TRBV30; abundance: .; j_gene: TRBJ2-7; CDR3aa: CAWSVFLADYEQYF; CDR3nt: TGTGCCTGGAGTGTATTTCTTGCAGACTACGAGCAGTACTTC
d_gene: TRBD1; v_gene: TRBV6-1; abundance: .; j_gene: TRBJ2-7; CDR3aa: CATYRDRGTYEQYF; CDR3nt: TGTGCCACCTATAGGGACAGGGGCACCTACGAGCAGTACTTC
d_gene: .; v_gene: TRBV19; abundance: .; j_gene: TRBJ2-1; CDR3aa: CASSEPGLAHYNEQFF; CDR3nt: TGTGCCAGTAGCGAGCCCGGGCTAGCACACTACAATGAGCAGTTCTTC
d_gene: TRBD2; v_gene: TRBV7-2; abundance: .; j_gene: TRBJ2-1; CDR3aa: CASSFREGLSAGAGEQFF; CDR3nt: TGTGCCAGCAGCTTCAGGGAGGGTCTTTCAGCGGGAGCAGGTGAGCAGTTCTTC
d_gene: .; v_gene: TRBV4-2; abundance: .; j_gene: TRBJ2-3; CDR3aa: CASSQVVRGKDTQYF; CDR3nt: TGTGCCAGCAGCCAAGTAGTCAGGGGTAAGGATACGCAGTATTTT
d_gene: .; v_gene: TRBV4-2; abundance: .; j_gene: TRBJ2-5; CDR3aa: CASSQGYRDSRGETQYF; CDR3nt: TGTGCCAGCAGCCAAGGGTACCGGGACTCCCGAGGGGAGACCCAGTACTTC
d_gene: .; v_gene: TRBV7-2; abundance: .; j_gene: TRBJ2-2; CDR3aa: CASSLVGANTGELFF; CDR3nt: TGTGCCAGCAGCTTAGTAGGCGCGAACACCGGGGAGCTGTTTTTT
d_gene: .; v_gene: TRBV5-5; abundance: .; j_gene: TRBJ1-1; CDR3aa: CASSLFGGANTEAFF; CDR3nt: TGTGCCAGCAGCTTGTTCGGGGGGGCTAACACTGAAGCTTTCTTT
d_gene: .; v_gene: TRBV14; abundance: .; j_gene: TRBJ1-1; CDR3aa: CASSHTMNTEAFF; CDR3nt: TGTGCCAGCAGCCATACCATGAACACTGAAGCTTTCTTT
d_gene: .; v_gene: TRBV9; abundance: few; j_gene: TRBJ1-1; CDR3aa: CASSADSMNTEAFF; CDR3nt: TGTGCCAGCAGCGCAGACTCGATGAACACTGAAGCTTTCTTT
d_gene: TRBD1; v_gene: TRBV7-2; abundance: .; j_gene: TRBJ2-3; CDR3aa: CASSSRQGATDTQYF; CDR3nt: TGTGCCAGCAGCTCGAGACAGGGTGCCACAGATACGCAGTATTTT
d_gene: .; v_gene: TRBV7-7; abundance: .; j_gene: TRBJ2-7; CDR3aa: CASSLGGEDYEQYF; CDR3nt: TGTGCCAGCAGCTTAGGGGGTGAGGACTACGAGCAGTACTTC